This T cell receptor beta chain was documented in a study of cytomegalovirus exposure and HLA in healthy donors (dated by TCRdb to about 2017). About the study as a whole: According to a later analysis, one platform produced both the 120 validation repertoires and the 666 repertoires of the first cohort. The aim of the study was to test whether cataloging public T cell receptors could identify signatures of past pathogen exposure. To predict cytomegalovirus infection status, the study brought together high-throughput TCR immunosequencing, statistical association of individual TCRs with disease status, and machine learning. Along with the approximately 670-subject first cohort, a separate validation cohort of over 90 different subjects was used.

Counted from cysteine to phenylalanine, this CDR3 has 19 amino acids. Only the CDR3 region is kept as DNA, spanning 57 bases read in frame from base 1. V and J are trimmed by 0 bases and 1 base, and the gene matches miss 9 bases of the junction. The germline V gene specifies SGHRS as CDR1 and YFSETQ as CDR2. Of note for this clone: It has no known antigen specificity. No base-level quality is on record; no much larger clone is a single base apart.

On the study overall, not on this receptor specifically: A later analysis had no HLA typing for the validation cohort, so co-occurrence there was scored across all 130 or so repertoires. In a later analysis, TCRs clustered in the first cohort were found to also tend to co-occur in the 130 or so validation repertoires, with 85% to 95% of cluster scores above 0. According to the authors, the approach could potentially be generalized to other disease states and immunological phenotypes. In the study, some 180 TCR beta chains were listed as associated with cytomegalovirus. In both the original and validation cohorts, the classifier was reported to diagnose cytomegalovirus status with high specificity and sensitivity. In vitro tests confirmed that a few of the cytomegalovirus-associated TCR beta chains recognize cytomegalovirus antigens. Most TCR sequences were observed very rarely across donors, whereas some public TCRs were present in many individuals.

The library was generated by the immunoSEQ multiplex PCR assay. The original pipeline was this. A statistical classification framework was developed to diagnose cytomegalovirus status using the catalog of TCR beta chain sequences. Imported from immuneACCESS, the table was reduced by TCRdb to in-frame sequences with V and J called. These copies leave out some clones; in studies compared against another copy, an unresolved V gene accounts for under half, and the cause of the remainder is not known. For V, J and clone size, that table is used; D and trimming come from the DNA. Counted in this sample were some 260,000 clones; roughly 90% of them appeared once. The ten largest clones represent 12% of the sample. Separate from the approximately 700-subject first cohort, the validation cohort of 120 subjects was the group to which the donors belonged.

The rearrangement combines TRBV5-1 with TRBJ2-7, with 14 bases aligning to TRBD2. Source material: PBMCs. The sequence came from a man aged 18-30 years in good health and CMV-seropositive. CDR3 loop: CASSLALPGLAGASYEQYF. In nucleotide form, the sequence is TGCGCCAGCAGCTTGGCCCTCCCGGGACTAGCGGGAGCTTCCTACGAGCAGTACTTC.